This T cell receptor (beta chain) was documented in a study of blood T cell repertoires in COVID-19. About the study: Spain, Italy and the United States supplied samples that represented acute and convalescent COVID-19. From T cells, B-cell-depleted T cells, or PBMCs came the material, which was cDNA or gDNA.

Deletions cut 4 bases from V and 2 bases from J, with 8 bases between. The CDR3 totals 14 residues. Germline V lookup: CDR1 SNHLY, CDR2 FYNNEI. In the source study's methods: Reference gene primers were amplified, and this amplification served to estimate nucleated cell counts. TCRdb's copy holds only in-frame clones and misses some; the assay was immunoSEQ multiplex PCR. V, J and clone size derive from that table, while D and trimming were established from the DNA sequence. Of about 34,000 clones in the sample, 90% are singletons; the top ten hold roughly a fifth. The sequenced sample was peripheral blood. The sequence was obtained from a man at least 80 years old with acute or convalescent COVID-19. The chain uses TRBV2 and TRBJ2-2; a possible D gene is TRBD1 (5 bases). DNA of the CDR3: TGTGCCAGCAGTGTAGGACACAACACCGGGGAGCTGTTTTTT. Residues: CASSVGHNTGELFF.